What follows are 26 T cell receptor beta chains derived from one specimen sequenced in a study of blood T cell repertoires in COVID-19. Measured with immunoSEQ multiplex PCR; TCRdb has only the in-frame clones, and not every one. This table holds some 220,000 clones, approximately 80% found once. Sequencing was done on a sample of peripheral blood. These receptors came from a human donor in a cohort sampled during active COVID-19.

There are many counts of this clone. The gene calls are TRBV5-8 and TRBJ2-3, with D maybe TRBD2 (5 bases). V was clipped by 0 bases and J by 0 bases, with 14 bases between them. The CDR3 sequence is 17 residues long. Per the germline V gene, CDR1 is SGHTS and CDR2 is YDEGEE. The CDR3 DNA sequence: TGTGCCAGCAGCTTGGCCGGGAACAGACTTAGCACAGATACGCAGTATTTT. Protein product: CASSLAGNRLSTDTQYF.

Concerning this clone itself: At one end the junction does not follow the germline gene, possibly because of a read error. The chain links TRBV27 to TRBJ2-7; 10 bases are a match to TRBD1. Per germline, CDR1 MNHEY and CDR2 SMNVEV (reference sequence). The CDR3 runs 13 residues. In DNA form, the CDR3 reads TGTGCCAGCAGTTTAACCCTGACAGGGGGCAAGGACTTC. Its protein product is CASSLTLTGGKDF.

The chain uses TRBV9 and TRBJ2-7; possible D gene TRBD1, 6 bases. The CDR3 is 14 residues long. Between the trimmed V and J ends, which lost 3 bases and 5 bases, there was a span of 15 bases. CDR1 and CDR2 (germline): SGDLS, YYNGEE. The CDR3 DNA reads as TGTGCCAGCAGCGCCACGGACAGACGGGACGAGCAGTACTTC. The encoded protein is CASSATDRRDEQYF.

CDR3 sequence reads: CASSGNPGNEKLFF. In nucleotides, the CDR3 is TGTGCCAGCAGCGGGAATCCAGGGAATGAAAAACTGTTTTTT. The V call is TRBV9, the J call TRBJ1-4; possible D gene TRBD1, 5 bases. Looked up from germline, CDR1 is SGDLS and CDR2 is YYNGEE. Trimming removed 3 bases at V and 5 bases at J, with 11 bases between. The CDR3 extends over 14 amino acids. The entire variable domain, with the rest obtained from reference TRBV9 and TRBJ1-4, is as follows: DSGVTQTPKHLITATGQRVTLRCSPRSGDLSVYWYQQSLDQGLQFLIQYYNGEERAKGNILERFSAQQFPDLHSELNLSSLELGDSALYFCASSGNPGNEKLFFGSGTQLSVL.

CDR3: CASSQSTGENIQYF. DNA of the CDR3: TGCGCCAGCAGCCAGTCGACAGGGGAAAACATTCAGTACTTC. The chain is built from TRBV5-1 and TRBJ2-4, with 8 positions matching TRBD1. Losses at the gene ends were 4 bases for V and 5 bases for J; bases not matched to a gene: 5. The CDR3 contains 14 residues. From germline, CDR1 is SGHRS and CDR2 YFSETQ.

V is TRBV7-6 and J is TRBJ2-7; TRBD1 matches 11 bases. V lost 5 bases and J lost 5; bases outside the gene matches: 5. Germline CDR1 and CDR2: SGHVS and FNYEAQ. The CDR3 contains 14 residues. As DNA, the CDR3 is TGTGCCAGCAGCCCTTGGACAGGGGGCGACGAGCAGTACTTC. Translated, it gives CASSPWTGGDEQYF.

The V call is TRBV28, the J call TRBJ1-2, with 9 bases identical to TRBD1. The length of the CDR3 is 15 residues. V gave up 3 bases and J gave up 2 bases; unmatched junction bases: 4. The germline CDR1 and CDR2 sequences are MDHEN and SYDVKM. In nucleotides, the CDR3 is TGTGCCAGCAGTTTGCCGGGACAGGGAAACTATGGCTACACCTTC. Its translation: CASSLPGQGNYGYTF.

In this sample, this clone turned up a few times. V gene TRBV6-5 combines with J gene TRBJ2-7, with 9 positions matching TRBD1. V trimming: 7 bases; J trimming: 7 bases; junction bases outside the gene matches: 11. CDR1 is MNHEY, CDR2 SVGAGI, per germline. CDR3 length equals 14 residues. The CDR3 DNA follows: TGTGCCAGCACGAAATTACAGGGGGCTGGAGAGCAGTACTTC. Residues: CASTKLQGAGEQYF.

This chain links TRBV28 with TRBJ2-7; 7 bases map to TRBD2. The V gene's germline CDR1 is MDHEN and CDR2 SYDVKM. Trimming cost V 4 bases and J 3 bases; bases outside gene matches: 6. This CDR3 contains 14 residues. The CDR3: CASSSTSANYEQYF. The CDR3 coding sequence is TGTGCCAGCAGTTCCACTAGCGCCAACTACGAGCAGTACTTC.

This chain joins TRBV19 and TRBJ2-7; 14 bases are shared with TRBD2. The junction had 8 bases not matched to a gene; V was cut back by 1 base and J by 0 bases. Germline CDR1 reads LNHDA; CDR2 reads SQIVND (reference sequence). CDR3 length: 19 residues. As DNA, the CDR3 is TGTGCCAGTAGTATAGGCGGGACTAGCGGGAGTTCAAGCTCCTACGAGCAGTACTTC. Protein sequence: CASSIGGTSGSSSSYEQYF.

The CDR3 protein is CASTTSGTGGTEAFF. CDR3 DNA: TGCGCCAGCACTACGTCGGGGACAGGGGGAACTGAAGCTTTCTTT. The chain is built from TRBV5-1 and TRBJ1-1; 11 nucleotides line up with TRBD1. J lost 5 bases, V lost 6 bases, and 9 bases had no gene match. The CDR3 runs 15 residues. Per germline, CDR1 SGHRS and CDR2 YFSETQ.

The V gene is TRBV7-3, the J gene TRBJ2-7, with D perhaps matching TRBD1 (6 bases). The CDR3 loop spans 14 amino acids. CDR1 and CDR2 from the germline V gene are SGHTA and FQGTGA. V was pared by 5 bases and J by 5 bases, with 16 bases between. The CDR3 coding sequence is TGTGCCAGCAGCCAGGGGCCGTCTTGGGACGAGCAGTACTTC. Residues: CASSQGPSWDEQYF.

The chain has TRBV2 and TRBJ1-2, with D perhaps TRBD1 (6 bases). Germline V gives CDR1 SNHLY, CDR2 FYNNEI. The CDR3 consists of 13 residues. V lost 10 bases and J 4 bases, leaving 16 bases between the germline ends. This CDR3 is CATRQAVFYGYTF. The DNA of the CDR3 is TGTGCCACGCGACAGGCCGTCTTCTATGGCTACACCTTC.

Only a few counts were recorded for this clone. The gene calls are TRBV18 and TRBJ1-6; D may be TRBD1 (5 bases). V shed 3 bases and J shed 8 bases, with 11 bases lying between them. Per germline, CDR1 KGHSH and CDR2 LQKENI. The length of the CDR3 is 14 residues. In DNA form, the CDR3 reads TGTGCCAGCTCACCGGGTTTAGGGGATTCACCCCTCCACTTT. As protein: CASSPGLGDSPLHF.

The J gene is TRBJ2-5, the V gene TRBV6-5; 7 nucleotides match TRBD1. V shed 6 bases and J 4 bases; nucleotides not matched to a gene: 5. Germline lookup yields CDR1 MNHEY and CDR2 SVGAGI. The CDR3 spans 13 residues. DNA for the CDR3: TGTGCCAGCAGCCGACAGGGACGAGAGACCCAGTACTTC. Translated: CASSRQGRETQYF.

The chain is built from TRBV28 and TRBJ2-5; 10 positions match TRBD2. Germline loops: CDR1 MDHEN, CDR2 SYDVKM. V was clipped by 1 base and J by 6 bases; unmatched bases: 5. This CDR3 spans 15 amino acids. The CDR3 reads CASSLSSGGGKTQYF. The CDR3 bases are TGTGCCAGCAGTTTATCAAGCGGGGGGGGAAAGACCCAGTACTTC.

This chain links TRBV28 with TRBJ2-1; possibly TRBD2 for D (6 bases). Between the trimmed V and J ends, which lost 6 bases and 3 bases, there was a span of 9 bases. Germline-derived CDR1 and CDR2 are MDHEN and SYDVKM. CDR3 size: 13 residues. The CDR3 sequence is CASSPSVYNEQFF. In DNA, the CDR3 is TGTGCCAGCAGCCCTAGCGTCTACAATGAGCAGTTCTTC.

The chain uses TRBV10-3 and TRBJ1-2; weak D call: TRBD1 (6 bases). This CDR3 spans 13 amino acids. Germline V gives CDR1 ENHRY, CDR2 SYGVKD. The V end lost 10 bases, the J end lost 6 bases, and 18 bases lay between the germline ends. The CDR3 reads CATKRGGGDGYTF. The DNA for the CDR3 is TGTGCCACTAAAAGGGGGGGCGGAGATGGCTACACCTTC.

The V gene is TRBV28, the J gene TRBJ1-6; D remains ambiguous. Trimming stripped 3 bases from V and 6 bases from J, with 9 bases between. This CDR3 contains 14 residues. The germline CDR1 and CDR2 sequences are MDHEN and SYDVKM. The CDR3 sequence is CASSFPVRNSPLHF. CDR3 DNA: TGTGCCAGCAGTTTTCCTGTCCGTAATTCACCCCTCCACTTT.

As to this clone: The sample carries other DNA sequences with the same CDR3. The chain recombines TRBV10-3 with TRBJ2-3; 12 bases line up with TRBD2. Per the germline V gene, CDR1 is ENHRY and CDR2 is SYGVKD. This CDR3 spans 16 amino acids. J gave up 3 bases and V 2 bases, and 3 bases lay outside the gene matches. CDR3 loop: CAISEGLAGGTDTQYF. The CDR3 bases are TGTGCCATCAGTGAGGGCCTAGCGGGGGGGACAGATACGCAGTATTTT.

The V and J genes are TRBV11-3 and TRBJ2-5, with TRBD1 identical over 7 bases. Per germline, CDR1 SGHNT and CDR2 YENEEA. The V and J ends lost 1 base and 2 bases, in that order; junction bases with no gene match: 7. The CDR3 consists of 16 residues. The CDR3 loop reads CASSLGQGRGQETQYF. DNA for the CDR3: TGTGCCAGCAGCTTAGGACAGGGAAGGGGACAAGAGACCCAGTACTTC. The full variable domain, in which reference TRBV11-3 and TRBJ2-5 provide the parts outside the CDR3, is EAGVVQSPRYKIIEKKQPVAFWCNPISGHNTLYWYLQNLGQGPELLIRYENEEAVDDSQLPKDRFSAERLKGVDSTLKIQPAELGDSAVYLCASSLGQGRGQETQYFGPGTRLLVL.

V gene TRBV4-2 combines with J gene TRBJ2-7; 8 nucleotides match TRBD2. Germline V gene lookup returns CDR1 LGHNA and CDR2 YNFKEQ. This CDR3 is 15 amino acids long. V dropped 6 bases and J dropped 2; count of bases not matched to a gene: 9. The DNA of the CDR3 is TGTGCCAGCAGTCCGGGACTAGGGGACCCCTACGAGCAGTACTTC. Its protein product is CASSPGLGDPYEQYF.

The chain employs TRBV7-2 and TRBJ2-3; 9 bases map to TRBD2. This CDR3 region has 14 residues. V was clipped by 2 bases and J by 7 bases; unmatched bases: 4. CDR1 is SGHTA, CDR2 FQGNSA, per germline. This chain's CDR3 is CASSLIAGDNTQYF. CDR3 DNA: TGTGCCAGCAGCTTAATAGCGGGGGATAATACGCAGTATTTT.

A few counts support this clone. This chain connects TRBV4-1 to TRBJ1-6, with a possible D match to TRBD1 (6 bases). The germline CDR1 and CDR2 sequences are MGHRA and YSYEKL. The CDR3 consists of 16 residues. Trimming cost V 0 bases and J 9 bases, with 15 bases left between them. The chain's CDR3 is CASSQEERQGISPLHF. CDR3 coding DNA: TGCGCCAGCAGCCAAGAAGAAAGGCAGGGGATTTCACCCCTCCACTTT.

This clone has only one observation. The chain uses TRBV2 and TRBJ2-2; 13 nucleotides line up with TRBD2. CDR1 SNHLY and CDR2 FYNNEI come from the germline V gene. This CDR3 is built from 16 residues. J was trimmed by 5 bases and V by 4 bases; bases with no gene match: 4. The DNA of the CDR3 is TGTGCCAGCAGTGGGACTAGCGGGAGCTTAACCGGGGAGCTGTTTTTT. This encodes CASSGTSGSLTGELFF.

The V call is TRBV5-6, the J call TRBJ1-5, with 7 bases matching TRBD1. The J segment lost 2 bases and the V segment lost 0 bases, leaving 11 bases of the junction unmatched. CDR3 size: 18 residues. Per germline, CDR1 SGHDT and CDR2 YYEEEE. CDR3 sequence (DNA): TGTGCCAGCAGCTTGGGAGGAGGGGGCGGCGAGGGCAATCAGCCCCAGCATTTT. Amino acids: CASSLGGGGGEGNQPQHF.